This entry describes one T cell receptor beta chain. Its antigen is unidentified. This CDR3 is built from 14 residues. CDR1 and CDR2 (germline): MNHEY, SVGAGI. Trimming removed 2 bases from V and 8 bases from J; junction bases left unmatched: 5. This sample was taken from a study of cytomegalovirus exposure and HLA in healthy donors. General observations from the study: Later analysis suggested links between common viral pathogens and several top significant clusters. Within an earlier analysis, most TCR beta V segments proved productive either about 90% or about 30% of the time.

PCR involved 60 Vbeta and 13 Jbeta primers. Method: immunoSEQ multiplex PCR; TCRdb's copy keeps in-frame clones and lacks some. The sample gives 100,000 to 150,000 clones, approximately 80% of which show up once; roughly 1.5% is in the top ten. Donors had nominal health at sampling but likely had unrecorded immune exposures. This clonotype was sampled from a woman aged 18-29 years in good health and CMV-seronegative. The sequenced sample consisted of PBMCs. The V gene is TRBV6-5, the J gene TRBJ1-2; 10 bases are shared with TRBD1. CDR3 residues: CASSYRDRGEGYTF. Written as DNA, the CDR3 is TGTGCCAGCAGTTACCGGGACAGGGGAGAGGGCTACACCTTC.